This is a list of T cell receptor beta chains from one sample in a study of shared T cell receptors in the human thymus. The assay was immunoSEQ multiplex PCR, and TCRdb's table has in-frame clones only and misses some. The table shows roughly 710,000 clones, with 80% to 90% occurring only once. The sample was also linked to a second study, of human thymus T cells.

The sample consisted of thymocytes. Every receptor here comes from a girl younger than two with a congenital heart defect. CDR3s include the opening cysteine and the closing phenylalanine or tryptophan. The D gene is left open where the match is weak. Clone sizes are given selectively: once, few, many, or a class where the clone is expanded.

v_gene	j_gene	d_gene	abundance	CDR3aa	CDR3nt
TRBV9	TRBJ2-1	.	.	CASSVEQDNEQFF	TGTGCCAGCAGCGTAGAACAGGACAATGAGCAGTTCTTC
TRBV2	TRBJ1-1	.	once	CASRRHTEAFF	TGTGCCAGCCGGAGGCACACTGAAGCTTTCTTT
TRBV5-1	TRBJ1-6	.	.	CASMLLGLAPLHF	TGCGCCAGCATGTTGCTGGGACTCGCACCCCTCCACTTT
TRBV4-1	TRBJ2-7	.	once	CASSYRDNHYEQYF	TGCGCCAGCAGCTACCGGGACAACCATTACGAGCAGTACTTC
TRBV15	TRBJ1-2	.	.	CATSRDSLKGPWINYGYTF	TGTGCCACCAGCAGAGATTCCCTTAAGGGGCCCTGGATAAACTATGGCTACACCTTC
TRBV27	TRBJ2-2	.	.	CASSLSRALPGLQTTGELFF	TGTGCCAGCAGTTTGTCTCGGGCTCTCCCGGGACTCCAAACGACCGGGGAGCTGTTTTTT
TRBV28	TRBJ1-1	TRBD1	.	CASSPGTGIAAEAFF	TGTGCCAGCAGCCCCGGGACAGGGATCGCGGCTGAAGCTTTCTTT
TRBV7-9	TRBJ1-4	TRBD1	.	CASSPMTGGGEKLFF	TGTGCCAGCAGCCCCATGACAGGGGGAGGGGAAAAACTGTTTTTT
TRBV10-3	TRBJ2-7	.	.	CAIGTDSQGNEQYF	TGTGCCATCGGAACGGACAGCCAGGGCAACGAGCAGTACTTC
TRBV10-3	TRBJ2-7	TRBD2	.	CAISGTSGGYEQYF	TGTGCCATCAGTGGGACTAGCGGGGGTTACGAGCAGTACTTC
TRBV2	TRBJ1-5	.	.	CASSESNDVRGGNQPQHF	TGTGCCAGCAGTGAATCTAACGATGTACGGGGGGGAAATCAGCCCCAGCATTTT
TRBV29-1	TRBJ1-6	TRBD1	.	CSVRTTGPNSPLHF	TGCAGCGTCCGAACGACAGGGCCCAATTCACCCCTCCACTTT
TRBV18	TRBJ1-5	.	.	CASSPPFPNVGGVNQPQHF	TGTGCCAGCTCACCTCCCTTCCCAAACGTCGGCGGGGTCAATCAGCCCCAGCATTTT
TRBV5-1	TRBJ2-3	.	few	CASSLGEADTQYF	TGCGCCAGCAGCTTGGGGGAGGCAGATACGCAGTATTTT
TRBV15	TRBJ2-5	TRBD2	.	CATRREGKDKETQYF	TGTGCCACCAGGAGGGAGGGAAAGGACAAAGAGACCCAGTACTTC
TRBV6-5	TRBJ2-7	.	.	CASTLGPISYEQYF	TGTGCCAGCACCCTGGGCCCCATTTCCTACGAGCAGTACTTC
TRBV27	TRBJ2-7	TRBD1	.	CASSLSARDSPDLGQYF	TGTGCCAGCAGTTTATCGGCCCGGGACAGCCCAGACCTGGGGCAGTACTTC
TRBV7-9	TRBJ1-1	.	.	CASSFETGPMNTEAFF	TGTGCCAGCAGCTTTGAGACAGGACCTATGAACACTGAAGCTTTCTTT